This TCR beta chain is from a study of T cell changes during pregnancy in multiple sclerosis. Germline V gene sequence: CDR1 SGDLS, CDR2 YYNGEE. Losses at the gene ends were 2 bases for V and 0 bases for J; bases not matched to a gene: 10. The CDR3 is 18 amino acids. Repertoires were generated with immunoSEQ multiplex PCR, while TCRdb's copy carries only in-frame clones and drops some. The sample lists 40,000 to 50,000 clones; about 88% were seen once. The rearrangement links TRBV9 to TRBJ2-3; 9 positions match TRBD2. The clonotype comes from a female donor with multiple sclerosis, enrolled in a pregnancy study. This material consisted of CD4+ T cells from peripheral blood mononuclear cells, taken in the first trimester of pregnancy. The CDR3 DNA reads TGTGCCAGCAGCGTGGCGACTAGCGGAGGGGGGAGCACAGATACGCAGTATTTT. Translating gives CASSVATSGGGSTDTQYF.